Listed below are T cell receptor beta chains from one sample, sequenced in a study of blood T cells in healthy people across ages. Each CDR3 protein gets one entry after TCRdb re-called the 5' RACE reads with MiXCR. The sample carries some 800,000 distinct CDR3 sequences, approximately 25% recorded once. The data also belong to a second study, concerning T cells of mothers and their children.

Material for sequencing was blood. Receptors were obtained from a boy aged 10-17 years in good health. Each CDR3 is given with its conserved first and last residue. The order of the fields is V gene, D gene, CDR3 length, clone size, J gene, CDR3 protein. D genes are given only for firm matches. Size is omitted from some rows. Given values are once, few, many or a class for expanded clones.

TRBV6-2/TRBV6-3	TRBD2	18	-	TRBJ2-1	CASSYSIGVISSGNEQFF
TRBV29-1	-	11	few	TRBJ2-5	CSVRSQETQYF
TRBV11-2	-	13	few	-	CAGSLYDNYEQYF
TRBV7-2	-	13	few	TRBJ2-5	CASSSLQGETQYF
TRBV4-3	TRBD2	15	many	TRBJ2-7	CASSQDNRGGYEQYF
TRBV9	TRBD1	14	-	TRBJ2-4	CASSVGTGGDIQYF
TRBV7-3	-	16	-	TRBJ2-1	CASSLNPRDIVNEQFF
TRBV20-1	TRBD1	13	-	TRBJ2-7	CSARTQGASEQYF
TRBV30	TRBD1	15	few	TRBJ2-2	CAWNVGQGNTGELFF
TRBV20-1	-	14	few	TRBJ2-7	CSAREGTNSYEQYF
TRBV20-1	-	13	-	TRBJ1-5	CSARAESNQPQHF
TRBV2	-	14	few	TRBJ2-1	CASSEAGGQDEQFF
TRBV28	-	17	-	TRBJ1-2	CASSLRMRVGTNYGYTF
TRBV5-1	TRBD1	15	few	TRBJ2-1	CASDTTGTENNEQFF
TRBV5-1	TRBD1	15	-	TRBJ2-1	CASSRQAGGFNEQFF
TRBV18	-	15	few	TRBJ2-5	CASSPVTPAQETQYF
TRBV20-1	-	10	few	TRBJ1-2	CSARQYGYTF
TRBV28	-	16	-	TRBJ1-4	CASSLSVAATNEKLFF
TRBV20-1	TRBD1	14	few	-	CSARETGGNYEQYF
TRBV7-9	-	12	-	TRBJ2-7	CASSWGPIEQYF
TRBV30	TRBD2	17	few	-	CAWNNLRTSGGYNEQFF
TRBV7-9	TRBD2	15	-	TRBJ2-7	CASSPGLAGLNEQYF
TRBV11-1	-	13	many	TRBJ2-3	CASSSSVPDTQYF
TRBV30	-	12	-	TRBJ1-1	CAWNGLNTEAFF
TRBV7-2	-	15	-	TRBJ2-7	CASSLVWGRVGEQYF
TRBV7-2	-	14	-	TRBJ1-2	CASSLPGAGYGYTF
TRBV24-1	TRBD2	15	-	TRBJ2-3	CATSDPGLSTDTQYF
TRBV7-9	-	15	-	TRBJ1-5	CASRPLDGSNQPQHF